This entry features one T cell receptor beta chain sequence. Original processing methods: From reference gene primer amplification, estimates of nucleated cell counts were derived. Profiling relied on immunoSEQ multiplex PCR, and the TCRdb table lists in-frame clones only, not all of them. V, J and clone size are those of that table, while D and trimming were read from the DNA. Of 85,000 to 90,000 clones in the sample, 75% to 90% are singletons; the top ten hold approximately 1.2%. Germline V CDR1 and CDR2: MNHEY, SMNVEV (reference sequence). This CDR3 spans 14 amino acids. The V and J ends lost 3 bases and 8 bases respectively, with 14 bases between them. This specimen comes from a study of blood T cell repertoires in COVID-19. Study context: Samples representing acute and convalescent COVID-19 were sourced from the United States, Italy and Spain. T cells, B-cell-depleted T cells, or PBMCs supplied cDNA or gDNA.

This chain uses TRBV27 with TRBJ2-1; tentatively, D is TRBD2 (6 bases). This clonotype was obtained from a man at least 80 years old with active or convalescent COVID-19. Material for sequencing was peripheral blood. The chain's CDR3 is CASSFGGNSHEQFF. The CDR3 DNA reads TGTGCCAGCAGTTTTGGGGGGAATTCCCATGAGCAGTTCTTC.